A selection of T cell receptor beta chains follows, all from one sample in a study of blood T cell repertoires in COVID-19. Clones were read by immunoSEQ multiplex PCR, and TCRdb kept only the in-frame ones, dropping some. The repertoire holds 250,000 to 300,000 clones, with roughly nine tenths as singletons. The sequenced sample was peripheral blood. The origin of the receptors is a woman aged 30 to 39 with COVID-19, enrolled during active disease. Each CDR3 is given without its conserved first and last residue. The order of the fields is V gene, CDR3 protein.

V gene: TRBV5-6; CDR3 protein: ASSSLAGIYEQY
V gene: TRBV6-2/TRBV6-3; CDR3 protein: ASSYSETALGQPQH
V gene: TRBV7-2; CDR3 protein: ASSLGLLGHYNEQF
V gene: TRBV6-2/TRBV6-3; CDR3 protein: ASSPFGRAPNEQF
V gene: TRBV5-4; CDR3 protein: ASSPPGQISNYGYT
V gene: TRBV19; CDR3 protein: ASSIPGTSIGEQF
V gene: TRBV19; CDR3 protein: ASSALGTSNEQF
V gene: TRBV29-1; CDR3 protein: SVVGSMNTEAF
V gene: TRBV24-1; CDR3 protein: ATSDTGLAGGTDTQY
V gene: TRBV2; CDR3 protein: ASSQGGLAGLYEQY
V gene: TRBV10-2; CDR3 protein: ATADSHTEAF
V gene: TRBV9; CDR3 protein: ASSVRDRVSYNEQF
V gene: TRBV28; CDR3 protein: ASSFPPRQVANQPQH
V gene: TRBV14; CDR3 protein: ASSQDMGIPHGEQF
V gene: TRBV28; CDR3 protein: ASDRDRNSPLH